Sequencing of this TCR beta chain was carried out in a study of shared clonotypes between healthy human individuals. Concerning this clone itself: Its antigen remains unknown.

Method: immunoSEQ multiplex PCR; TCRdb's copy keeps in-frame clones and lacks some. The repertoire holds about 590,000 clones, with 95% to 96% as singletons. CDR1 is SGHDT, CDR2 YYEEEE, per germline. The CDR3 is made up of 15 amino acids. V shed 4 bases, J shed 2 bases, and the junction held 3 bases outside the gene matches. Study-wide points: Sorted-subset samples were not fully sequenced, rarefaction indicated.

Naive CD8 cells lacked CD45RO, underwent positive selection for CCR7 and left out terminally differentiated effector memory CD45RA+ cells. All donors qualified as healthy HIV-negative adults and had experienced no recent acute infections or vaccinations. The sample was naive CD8+ T cells sorted from blood. This receptor was taken from a woman aged 25-40 years in good health. The V call is TRBV5-6, the J call TRBJ2-1; 10 bases agree with TRBD1. The CDR3 nucleotides are TGTGCCAGCAGCCTCGGGACAGGGGCCTACAATGAGCAGTTCTTC. It encodes CASSLGTGAYNEQFF.